Below are 4 T cell receptor beta chains sequenced from a single sample in a study of T cell responses to AZD1222 COVID-19 vaccine. Libraries were prepared by immunoSEQ multiplex PCR; TCRdb keeps only in-frame clonotypes and omits some of them. The table shows tens of thousands of clones, with approximately 91% occurring only once. Sequenced material: peripheral blood, taken on day 0 of AZD1222 vaccination. The receptors derive from an adult in good health.

The rearrangement uses TRBV3-1 (or the pseudogene TRBV3-2) and TRBJ2-2; D not resolved. CDR3 length: 14 residues. V was clipped by 4 bases and J by 6 bases, with 12 bases between them. The V gene's germline CDR1 is LGHDT and CDR2 YNNKEL (reference sequence). The CDR3 DNA follows: TGTGCCAGCAGCCCGACAACGTCATCCGGGGAGCTGTTTTTT. Encoded protein: CASSPTTSSGELFF.

This clone was seen a single time. The chain recombines TRBV7-9 with TRBJ2-3; the D is unclear. The CDR3 sequence is 13 residues long. Germline V lookup: CDR1 SEHNR, CDR2 FQNEAQ (reference sequence). V lost 2 bases and J 0 bases, leaving 3 bases between the germline ends. The CDR3 DNA reads as TGTGCCAGCAGCTTATATAGCACAGATACGCAGTATTTT. It is translated as CASSLYSTDTQYF.

The count of this clone is one. V and J are TRBV6-1 and TRBJ2-7, with 8 nucleotides matching TRBD2. V was clipped by 3 bases and J by 3 bases; unmatched bases: 10. Germline CDR1 and CDR2: MNHNS and SASEGT. This CDR3 region has 16 residues. CDR3 residues: CASSDQWRAGGYEQYF. CDR3 in DNA: TGTGCCAGCAGTGACCAGTGGAGGGCGGGGGGCTACGAGCAGTACTTC.

The chain is built from TRBV10-3 and TRBJ1-4; TRBD1 aligns across 10 bases. CDR3 length: 16 amino acids. Germline V gene lookup returns CDR1 ENHRY and CDR2 SYGVKD. V trimming: 2 bases; J trimming: 8 bases; junction bases outside the gene matches: 8. The CDR3: CAISEGRTGGFEKLFF. The CDR3 nucleotides are TGTGCCATCAGTGAGGGGAGGACAGGGGGTTTCGAAAAACTGTTTTTT.